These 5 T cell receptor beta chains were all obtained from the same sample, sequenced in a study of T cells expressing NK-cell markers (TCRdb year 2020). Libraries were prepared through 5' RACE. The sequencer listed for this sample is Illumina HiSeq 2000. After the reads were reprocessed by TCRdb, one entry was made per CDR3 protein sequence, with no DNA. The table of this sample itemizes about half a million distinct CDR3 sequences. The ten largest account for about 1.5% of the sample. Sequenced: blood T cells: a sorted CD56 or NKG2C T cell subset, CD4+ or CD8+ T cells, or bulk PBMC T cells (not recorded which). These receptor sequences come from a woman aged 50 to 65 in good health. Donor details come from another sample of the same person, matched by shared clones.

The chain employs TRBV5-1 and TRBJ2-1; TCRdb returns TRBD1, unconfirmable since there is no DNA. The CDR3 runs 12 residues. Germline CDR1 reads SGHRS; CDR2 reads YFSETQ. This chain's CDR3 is CASSRDGTTAFF.

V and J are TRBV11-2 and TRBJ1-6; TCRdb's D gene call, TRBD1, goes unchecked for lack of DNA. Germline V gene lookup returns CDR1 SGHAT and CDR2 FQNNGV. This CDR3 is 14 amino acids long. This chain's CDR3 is CASSETGPNSPLHF.

The CDR3 here is CASSPYRINEQFF. The chain combines TRBV27 with TRBJ2-1; TCRdb's assignment of TRBD1 cannot be checked, as there is no DNA. The germline CDR1 and CDR2 sequences are MNHEY and SMNVEV (reference sequence). The CDR3 is made up of 13 amino acids.

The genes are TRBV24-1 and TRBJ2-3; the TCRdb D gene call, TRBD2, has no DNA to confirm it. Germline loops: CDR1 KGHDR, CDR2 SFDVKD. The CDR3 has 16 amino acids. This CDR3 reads CATSDWASGRTDTQYF.

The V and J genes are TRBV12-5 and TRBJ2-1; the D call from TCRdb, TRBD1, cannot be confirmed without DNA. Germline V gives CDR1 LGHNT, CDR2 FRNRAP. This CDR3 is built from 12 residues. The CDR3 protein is CASGLVRGGLFF.